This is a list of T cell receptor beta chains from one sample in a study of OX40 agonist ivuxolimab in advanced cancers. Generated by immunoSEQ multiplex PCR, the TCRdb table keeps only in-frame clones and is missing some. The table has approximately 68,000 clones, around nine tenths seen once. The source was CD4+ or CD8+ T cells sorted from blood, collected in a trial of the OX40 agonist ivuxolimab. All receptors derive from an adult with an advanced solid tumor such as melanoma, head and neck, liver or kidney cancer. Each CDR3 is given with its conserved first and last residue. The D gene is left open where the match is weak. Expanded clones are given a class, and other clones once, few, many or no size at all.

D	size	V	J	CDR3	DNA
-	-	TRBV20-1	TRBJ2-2	CSARSGRELFF	TGCAGTGCTAGAAGTGGCAGGGAGCTGTTTTTT
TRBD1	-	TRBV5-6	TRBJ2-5	CASSLSGQGQETQYF	TGTGCCAGCAGCTTGTCGGGACAGGGGCAAGAGACCCAGTACTTC
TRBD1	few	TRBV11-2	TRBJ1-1	CASSLGQGGEAFF	TGTGCCAGCAGCTTAGGACAGGGCGGAGAAGCTTTCTTT
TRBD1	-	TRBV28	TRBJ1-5	CASSHGQGSQPQHF	TGTGCCAGCAGTCATGGACAGGGGAGTCAGCCCCAGCATTTT
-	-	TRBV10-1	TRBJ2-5	CASSEVGSLSQETQYF	TGCGCCAGCAGTGAGGTAGGGTCCCTGTCGCAAGAGACCCAGTACTTC
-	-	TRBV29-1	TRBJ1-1	CSVAGGRNTEAFF	TGCAGCGTTGCCGGAGGTAGGAACACTGAAGCTTTCTTT
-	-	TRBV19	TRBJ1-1	CASTQRGFLNTEAFF	TGTGCCAGTACCCAGAGGGGTTTCCTGAACACTGAAGCTTTCTTT
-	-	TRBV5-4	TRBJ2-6	CASSLVGSGANVLTF	TGTGCCAGCAGCTTGGTGGGCTCTGGGGCCAACGTCCTGACTTTC
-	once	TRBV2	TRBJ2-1	CASSAGRGSYNEQFF	TGTGCCAGCAGTGCGGGGCGGGGTTCCTACAATGAGCAGTTCTTC
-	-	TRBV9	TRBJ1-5	CASSVRRVFWQPQHF	-
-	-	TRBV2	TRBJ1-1	CASHEETNTEAFF	TGTGCCAGCCATGAGGAGACGAACACTGAAGCTTTCTTT
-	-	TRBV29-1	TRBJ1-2	CSVSEASNYGYTF	TGCAGCGTTTCCGAAGCCTCTAACTATGGCTACACCTTC
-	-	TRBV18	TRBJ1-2	CASSPEGGINYGYTF	TGTGCCAGCTCACCTGAAGGGGGGATAAACTATGGCTACACCTTC